A selection of T cell receptor beta chains follows, all from one sample in a study of control samples from healthy donors and cancer patients. TCRdb's copy holds only in-frame clones and misses some; the assay was immunoSEQ multiplex PCR. The sample holds about 410,000 clones, roughly 90% seen once. Material for sequencing was PBMCs. The receptors were sampled from a man aged 35 to 55 with head and neck cancer. Both conserved end residues are part of each CDR3. Fields, in order: D gene, V gene, J gene, clone size, CDR3 DNA, CDR3 protein. A D gene is named only where the DNA matches it firmly. Where a row states a size, it is once, few, many or the class of an expanded clone; other rows omit it.

d_gene: .; v_gene: TRBV28; j_gene: TRBJ2-5; abundance: .; CDR3nt: TGTGCCAGCAGTTCTCACGGGGTTGGAGAAGAGACCCAGTACTTC; CDR3aa: CASSSHGVGEETQYF
d_gene: TRBD1; v_gene: TRBV5-4; j_gene: TRBJ1-2; abundance: .; CDR3nt: TGTGCCAGCAGCTCGGGACAGGGGGATGGCTACACCTTC; CDR3aa: CASSSGQGDGYTF
d_gene: .; v_gene: TRBV18; j_gene: TRBJ2-7; abundance: .; CDR3nt: TGTGCCAGCTCTCTTGACAGGTCCTACGAGCAGTACTTC; CDR3aa: CASSLDRSYEQYF
d_gene: .; v_gene: TRBV28; j_gene: TRBJ2-2; abundance: .; CDR3nt: TGTGCCAGCAGACTCCTCGGGCCTTCACCCCCGAACACCGGGGAGCTGTTTTTT; CDR3aa: CASRLLGPSPPNTGELFF
d_gene: TRBD1; v_gene: TRBV29-1; j_gene: TRBJ1-1; abundance: once; CDR3nt: TGCAGCGTTTCAATGACAGGGGGAAAGGTCACTGAAGCTTTCTTT; CDR3aa: CSVSMTGGKVTEAFF
d_gene: TRBD1; v_gene: TRBV9; j_gene: TRBJ2-2; abundance: .; CDR3nt: TGTGCCAGCAGCGGGACCGGGACAGTGAACACCGGGGAGCTGTTTTTT; CDR3aa: CASSGTGTVNTGELFF
d_gene: TRBD2; v_gene: TRBV27; j_gene: TRBJ2-2; abundance: .; CDR3nt: TGTGCCAGCAGCCGGACTAGCGGGAGGGCCCGGGCCGGGGAGCTGTTTTTT; CDR3aa: CASSRTSGRARAGELFF
d_gene: .; v_gene: TRBV11-3; j_gene: TRBJ2-1; abundance: .; CDR3nt: TGTGCCAGCAGCCCGAGACTAGTGGGTGAGCAGTTCTTC; CDR3aa: CASSPRLVGEQFF
d_gene: TRBD1; v_gene: TRBV10-3; j_gene: TRBJ1-1; abundance: .; CDR3nt: TGTGCCATCGGACGGGACAGGCCCACTGAAGCTTTCTTT; CDR3aa: CAIGRDRPTEAFF
d_gene: .; v_gene: TRBV7-9; j_gene: TRBJ1-2; abundance: few; CDR3nt: TGTGCCAGCAGCTTGGGCGAACAGGGCTACACCTTC; CDR3aa: CASSLGEQGYTF
d_gene: TRBD1; v_gene: TRBV28; j_gene: TRBJ1-1; abundance: .; CDR3nt: TGTGCCAGCAGTTCCGGCCAGGGGGCTGGCACTGAAGCTTTCTTT; CDR3aa: CASSSGQGAGTEAFF
d_gene: .; v_gene: TRBV7-9; j_gene: TRBJ1-1; abundance: once; CDR3nt: TGTGCCAGCAGCTTAGAGACAGTTGAAGCTTTCTTT; CDR3aa: CASSLETVEAFF
d_gene: .; v_gene: TRBV7-9; j_gene: TRBJ1-5; abundance: .; CDR3nt: TGTGCCAGCAGCCCAGGACAGTATAGCAATCAGCCCCAGCATTTT; CDR3aa: CASSPGQYSNQPQHF
d_gene: TRBD2; v_gene: TRBV27; j_gene: TRBJ2-3; abundance: .; CDR3nt: TGTGCCAGCAGTTTCCCCCCCGGGACTAGTGGCACAGATACGCAGTATTTT; CDR3aa: CASSFPPGTSGTDTQYF
d_gene: .; v_gene: TRBV7-8; j_gene: TRBJ1-4; abundance: .; CDR3nt: TGTGCCAGCAGCTCCGGCATGTGGGATAATGAAAAACTGTTTTTT; CDR3aa: CASSSGMWDNEKLFF
d_gene: .; v_gene: TRBV6-6; j_gene: TRBJ1-6; abundance: .; CDR3nt: TGTGCCAGCATCGAGGACAGCTATAATTCACCCCTCCACTTT; CDR3aa: CASIEDSYNSPLHF